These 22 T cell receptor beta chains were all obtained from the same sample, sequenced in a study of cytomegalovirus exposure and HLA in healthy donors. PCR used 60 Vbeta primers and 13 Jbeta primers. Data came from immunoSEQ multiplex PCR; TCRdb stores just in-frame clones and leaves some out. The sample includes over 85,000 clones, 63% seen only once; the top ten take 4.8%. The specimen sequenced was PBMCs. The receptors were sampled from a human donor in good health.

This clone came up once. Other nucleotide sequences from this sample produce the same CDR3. CDR3 sequence: CASTSGLYTEAFF. The CDR3 DNA is TGTGCCAGCACCAGCGGGCTGTACACTGAAGCTTTCTTT. The chain joins TRBV2 to TRBJ1-1, with D uncertain. Trimming removed 7 bases from V and 3 bases from J, with 12 bases in between. From germline, CDR1 is SNHLY and CDR2 FYNNEI. The CDR3 loop spans 13 amino acids.

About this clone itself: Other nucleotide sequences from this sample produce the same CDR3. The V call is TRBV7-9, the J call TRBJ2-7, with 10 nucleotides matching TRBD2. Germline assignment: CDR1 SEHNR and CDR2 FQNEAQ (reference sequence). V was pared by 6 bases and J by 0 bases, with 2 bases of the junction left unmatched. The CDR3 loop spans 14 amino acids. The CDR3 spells CASSPSGSSYEQYF. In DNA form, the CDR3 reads TGTGCCAGCAGTCCTAGCGGGAGCTCCTACGAGCAGTACTTC.

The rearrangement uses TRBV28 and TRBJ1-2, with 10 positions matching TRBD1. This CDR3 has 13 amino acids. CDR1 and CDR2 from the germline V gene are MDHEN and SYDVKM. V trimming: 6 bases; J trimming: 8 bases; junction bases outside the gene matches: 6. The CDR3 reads CASSRGTGEGYTF. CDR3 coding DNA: TGTGCCAGCAGCCGAGGGACAGGGGAGGGCTACACCTTC.

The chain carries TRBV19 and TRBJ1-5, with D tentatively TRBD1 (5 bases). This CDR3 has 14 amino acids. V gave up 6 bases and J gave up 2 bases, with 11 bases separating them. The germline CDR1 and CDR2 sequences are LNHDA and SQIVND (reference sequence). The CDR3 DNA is TGTGCCAGTAGCGTTACCAGGGGCAATCAGCCCCAGCATTTT. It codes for CASSVTRGNQPQHF.

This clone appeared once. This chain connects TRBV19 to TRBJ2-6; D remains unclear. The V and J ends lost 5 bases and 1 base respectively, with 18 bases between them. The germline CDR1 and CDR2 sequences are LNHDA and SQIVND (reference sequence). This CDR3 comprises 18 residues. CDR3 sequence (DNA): TGTGCCAGTAGTCCGAAAGGCCACAGCCAATCTGGGGCCAACGTCCTGACTTTC. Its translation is CASSPKGHSQSGANVLTF.

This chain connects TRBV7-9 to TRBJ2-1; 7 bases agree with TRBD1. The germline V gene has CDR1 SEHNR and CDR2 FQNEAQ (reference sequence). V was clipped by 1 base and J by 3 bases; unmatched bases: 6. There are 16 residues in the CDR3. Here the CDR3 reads CASSLGVGGGYNEQFF. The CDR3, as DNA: TGTGCCAGCAGCTTAGGGGTAGGGGGCGGCTACAATGAGCAGTTCTTC.

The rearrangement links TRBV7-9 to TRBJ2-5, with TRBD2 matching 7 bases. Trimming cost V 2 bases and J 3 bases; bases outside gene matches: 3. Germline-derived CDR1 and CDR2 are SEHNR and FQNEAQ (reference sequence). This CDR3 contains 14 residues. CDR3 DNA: TGTGCCAGCAGCTTATCGGGACTAAAAGAGACCCAGTACTTC. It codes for CASSLSGLKETQYF.

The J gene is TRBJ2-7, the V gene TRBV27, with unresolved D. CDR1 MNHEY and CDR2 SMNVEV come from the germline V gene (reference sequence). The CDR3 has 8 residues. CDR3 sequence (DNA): TGTTCTCCCTACGAGCAGTACTTC. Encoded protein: CSPYEQYF.

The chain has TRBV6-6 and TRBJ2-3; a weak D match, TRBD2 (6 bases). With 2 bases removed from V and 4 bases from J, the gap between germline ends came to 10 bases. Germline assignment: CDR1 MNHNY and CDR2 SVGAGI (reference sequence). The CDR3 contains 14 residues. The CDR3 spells CASSYRGTSDTQYF. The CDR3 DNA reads TGTGCCAGCAGTTACCGGGGGACCTCAGATACGCAGTATTTT.

The CDR3 nucleotides are TGTGCCACCAGCGGAGGACCGGGACTAGGTTTGAATGAGCAGTTCTTC. Protein product: CATSGGPGLGLNEQFF. V usage is TRBV15 and J usage is TRBJ2-1; 8 nucleotides agree with TRBD2. The CDR3 is made up of 16 amino acids. Unmatched junction bases numbered 13, after V lost 5 bases and J lost 7 bases. CDR1 LNHNV and CDR2 YYDKDF come from the germline V gene (reference sequence). Based on the CDR3 plus reference TRBV15 and TRBJ2-1, the full variable domain is DAMVIQNPRYQVTQFGKPVTLSCSQTLNHNVMYWYQQKSSQAPKLLFHYYDKDFNNEADTPDNFQSRRPNTSFCFLDIRSPGLGDTAMYLCATSGGPGLGLNEQFFGPGTRLTVL.

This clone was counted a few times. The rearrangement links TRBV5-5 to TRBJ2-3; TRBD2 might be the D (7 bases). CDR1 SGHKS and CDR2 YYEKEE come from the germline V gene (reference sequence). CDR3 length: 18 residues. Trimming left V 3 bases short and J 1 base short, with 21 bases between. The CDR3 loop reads CASSSLGGRGGGTDTQYF. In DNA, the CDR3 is TGTGCCAGCAGCTCCTTGGGCGGGAGAGGGGGTGGCACAGATACGCAGTATTTT. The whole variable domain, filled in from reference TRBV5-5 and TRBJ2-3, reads DAGVTQSPTHLIKTRGQQVTLRCSPISGHKSVSWYQQVLGQGPQFIFQYYEKEERGRGNFPDRFSARQFPNYSSELNVNALLLGDSALYLCASSSLGGRGGGTDTQYFGPGTRLTVL.

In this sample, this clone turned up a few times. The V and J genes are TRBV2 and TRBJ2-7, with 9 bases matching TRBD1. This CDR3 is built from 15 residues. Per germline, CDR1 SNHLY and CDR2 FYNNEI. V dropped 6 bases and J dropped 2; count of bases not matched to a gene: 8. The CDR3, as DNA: TGTGCCAGCAGCGAGACAGGGGGGGTTACCTACGAGCAGTACTTC. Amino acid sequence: CASSETGGVTYEQYF.

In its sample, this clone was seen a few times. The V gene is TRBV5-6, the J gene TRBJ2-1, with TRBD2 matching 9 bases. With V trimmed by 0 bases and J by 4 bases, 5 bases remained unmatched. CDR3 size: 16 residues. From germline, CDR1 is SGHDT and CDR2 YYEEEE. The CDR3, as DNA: TGTGCCAGCAGCTTGGTTTTTCTAGCGGGGTACAATGAGCAGTTCTTC. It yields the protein CASSLVFLAGYNEQFF.

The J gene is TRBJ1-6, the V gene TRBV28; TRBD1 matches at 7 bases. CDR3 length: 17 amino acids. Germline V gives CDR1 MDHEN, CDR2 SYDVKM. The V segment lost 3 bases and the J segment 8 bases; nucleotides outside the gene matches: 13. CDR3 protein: CASSFPSTGLWYSPLHF. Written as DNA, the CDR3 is TGTGCCAGCAGTTTTCCATCGACAGGGCTGTGGTATTCACCCCTCCACTTT. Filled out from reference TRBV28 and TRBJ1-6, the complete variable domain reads DVKVTQSSRYLVKRTGEKVFLECVQDMDHENMFWYRQDPGLGLRLIYFSYDVKMKEKGDIPEGYSVSREKKERFSLILESASTNQTSMYLCASSFPSTGLWYSPLHFGNGTRLTVT.

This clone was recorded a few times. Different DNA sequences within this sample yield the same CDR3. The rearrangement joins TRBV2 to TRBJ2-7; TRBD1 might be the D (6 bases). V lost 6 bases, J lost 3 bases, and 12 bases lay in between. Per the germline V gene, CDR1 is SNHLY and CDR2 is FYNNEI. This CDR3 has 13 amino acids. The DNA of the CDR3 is TGTGCCAGCAGCGAGACAGGTTTCTACGAGCAGTACTTC. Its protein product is CASSETGFYEQYF.

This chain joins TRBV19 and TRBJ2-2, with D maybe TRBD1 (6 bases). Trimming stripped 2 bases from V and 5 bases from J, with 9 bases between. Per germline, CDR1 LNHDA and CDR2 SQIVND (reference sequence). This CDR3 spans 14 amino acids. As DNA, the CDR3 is TGTGCCAGTAGTATAAGGGGGAAAACCGGGGAGCTGTTTTTT. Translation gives CASSIRGKTGELFF.

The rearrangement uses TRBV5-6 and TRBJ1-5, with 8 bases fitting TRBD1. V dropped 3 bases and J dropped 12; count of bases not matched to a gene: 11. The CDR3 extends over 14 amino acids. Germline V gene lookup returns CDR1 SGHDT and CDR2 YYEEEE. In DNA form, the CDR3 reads TGTGCCAGCAGCTCTCAGGGGGCACCGTCTCACCAGCATTTT. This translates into CASSSQGAPSHQHF.

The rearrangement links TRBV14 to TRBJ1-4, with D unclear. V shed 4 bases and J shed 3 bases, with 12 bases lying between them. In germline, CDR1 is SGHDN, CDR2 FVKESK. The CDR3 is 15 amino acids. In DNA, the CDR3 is TGTGCCAGCAGCCCACACCGGGGATCTAATGAAAAACTGTTTTTT. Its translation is CASSPHRGSNEKLFF.

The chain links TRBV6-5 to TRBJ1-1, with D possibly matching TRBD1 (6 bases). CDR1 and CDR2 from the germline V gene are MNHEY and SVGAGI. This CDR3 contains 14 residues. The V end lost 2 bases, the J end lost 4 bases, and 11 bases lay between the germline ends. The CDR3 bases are TGTGCCAGCAGTTACGCGGGCAGGGGCACTGAAGCTTTCTTT. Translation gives CASSYAGRGTEAFF.

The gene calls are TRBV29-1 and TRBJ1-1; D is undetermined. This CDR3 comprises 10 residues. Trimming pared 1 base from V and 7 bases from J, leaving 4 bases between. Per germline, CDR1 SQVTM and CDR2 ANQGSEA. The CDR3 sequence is CSVEVYEAFF. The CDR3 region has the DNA TGCAGCGTTGAAGTGTATGAAGCTTTCTTT.

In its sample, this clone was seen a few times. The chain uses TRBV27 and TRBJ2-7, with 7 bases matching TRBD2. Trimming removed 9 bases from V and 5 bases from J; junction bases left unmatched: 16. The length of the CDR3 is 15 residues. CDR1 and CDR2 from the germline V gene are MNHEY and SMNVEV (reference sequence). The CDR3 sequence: CASHRWGGDWNEQYF. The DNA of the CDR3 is TGTGCCAGTCACAGGTGGGGGGGGGACTGGAACGAGCAGTACTTC.

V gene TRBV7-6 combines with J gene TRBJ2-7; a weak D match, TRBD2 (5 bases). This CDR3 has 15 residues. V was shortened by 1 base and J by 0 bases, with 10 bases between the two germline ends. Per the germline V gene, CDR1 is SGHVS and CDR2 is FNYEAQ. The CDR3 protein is CASSLGIGSSYEQYF. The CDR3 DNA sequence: TGTGCCAGCAGCTTAGGAATTGGGAGCTCCTACGAGCAGTACTTC.